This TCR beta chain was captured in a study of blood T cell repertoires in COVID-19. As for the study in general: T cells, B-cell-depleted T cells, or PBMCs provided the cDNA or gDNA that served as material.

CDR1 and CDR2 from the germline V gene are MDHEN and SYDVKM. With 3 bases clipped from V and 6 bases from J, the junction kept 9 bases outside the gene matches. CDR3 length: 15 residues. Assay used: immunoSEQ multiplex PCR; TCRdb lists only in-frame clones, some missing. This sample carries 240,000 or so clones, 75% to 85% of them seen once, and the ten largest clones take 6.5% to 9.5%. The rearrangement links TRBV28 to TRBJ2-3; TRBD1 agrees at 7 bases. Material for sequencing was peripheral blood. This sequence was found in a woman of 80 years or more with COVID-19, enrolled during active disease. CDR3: CASSFPTGLTDTQYF. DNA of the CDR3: TGTGCCAGCAGTTTTCCGACAGGGCTTACGGATACGCAGTATTTT.